This T cell receptor beta chain was found in a study of CD8+CD57+ T cells in acquired aplastic anemia. Study-wide context: The DNA of sorted CD4+ and CD8+ cells averaged around 3.2 ug. The study's findings and limits: Patients versus controls showed no significant CD8+ Simpson's diversity difference.

V was cut by 6 bases and J by 3 bases, with 9 bases left in between. Germline V gene data show CDR1 as LNHDA and CDR2 as SQIVND (reference sequence). The CDR3 sequence is 12 residues long. Investigators profiled TCR beta VDJ and CDR3 from genomic DNA template. One entry per CDR3 protein, called by TCRdb with MiXCR from the reads. The sample carries about 150,000 distinct CDR3 sequences, approximately 41% recorded once. This clonotype was observed many times. Its antigen remains unidentified. This rearrangement joins TRBV19 to TRBJ2-7; no definite D call. The sequenced material came from sorted CD4+, CD8+, or CD8+CD57+ T cells (not recorded which) from PBMCs. This sequence was found in a human donor in good health, serving as a control. CDR3 in DNA: TGTGCCAGTAGATCGGACCTCTACGAGCAGTACTTC. Encoded protein: CASRSDLYEQYF. Looking up the rest from reference TRBV19 and TRBJ2-7 gives the full variable domain: DGGITQSPKYLFRKEGQNVTLSCEQNLNHDAMYWYRQDPGQGLRLIYYSQIVNDFQKGDIAEGYSVSREKKESFPLTVTSAQKNPTAFYLCASRSDLYEQYFGPGTRLTVT.